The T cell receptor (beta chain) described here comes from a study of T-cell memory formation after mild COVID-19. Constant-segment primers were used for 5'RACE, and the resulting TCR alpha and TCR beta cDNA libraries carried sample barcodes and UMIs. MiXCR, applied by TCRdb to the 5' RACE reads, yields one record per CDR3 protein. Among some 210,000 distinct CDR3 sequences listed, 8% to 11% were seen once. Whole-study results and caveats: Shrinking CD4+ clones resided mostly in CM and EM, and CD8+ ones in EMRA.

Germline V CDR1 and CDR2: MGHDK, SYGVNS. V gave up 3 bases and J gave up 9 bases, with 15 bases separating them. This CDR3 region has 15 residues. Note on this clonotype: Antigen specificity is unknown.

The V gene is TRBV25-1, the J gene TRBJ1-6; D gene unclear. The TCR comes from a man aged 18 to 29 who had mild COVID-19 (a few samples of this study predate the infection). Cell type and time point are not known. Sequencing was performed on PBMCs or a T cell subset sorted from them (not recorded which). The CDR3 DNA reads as TGTGCCAGCAGTGATCTCGGGGAGGGAATTTCACCCCTCCACTTT. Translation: CASSDLGEGISPLHF.